One T cell receptor beta chain is described in this entry. These data belong to a study of blood T cell repertoires in COVID-19. The overall study: PBMCs, B-cell-depleted T cells, or T cells were the source of the cDNA or gDNA that made up the material.

Trimming removed 6 bases from V and 0 bases from J, with 11 bases in between. The germline V gene encodes CDR1 LNHDA and CDR2 SQIVND (reference sequence). This CDR3 has 14 residues. Original processing notes: From reference gene primer amplification, estimates of nucleated cell counts were derived. The table came from immunoSEQ multiplex PCR; TCRdb's copy has only in-frame clones and leaves some out. The V and J calls and clone size come from that table; D and trimming were worked out from the DNA. The sample carries tens of thousands of clones, roughly nine tenths recorded once. This TCR came from a man in his fifties or sixties with acute or convalescent COVID-19. The sample was peripheral blood. The gene calls are TRBV19 and TRBJ1-1; a possible D gene is TRBD1 (5 bases). CDR3 in DNA: TGTGCCAGTAGCGCGGGACCCTTGAACACTGAAGCTTTCTTT. Translating it yields CASSAGPLNTEAFF.